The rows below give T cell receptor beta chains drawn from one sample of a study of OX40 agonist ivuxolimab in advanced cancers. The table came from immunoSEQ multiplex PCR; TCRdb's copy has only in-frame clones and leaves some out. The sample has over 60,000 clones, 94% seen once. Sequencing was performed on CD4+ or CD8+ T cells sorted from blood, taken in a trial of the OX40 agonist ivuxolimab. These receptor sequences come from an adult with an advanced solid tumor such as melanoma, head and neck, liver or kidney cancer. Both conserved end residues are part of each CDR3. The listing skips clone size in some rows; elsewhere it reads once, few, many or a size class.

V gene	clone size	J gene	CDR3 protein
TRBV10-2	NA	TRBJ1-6	CASSENGQNSPLHF
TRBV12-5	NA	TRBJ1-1	CASGLGLGSGDEAFF
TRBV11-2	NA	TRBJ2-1	CASSPLAGGLGEQFF
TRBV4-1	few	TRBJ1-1	CASSQLTGNTEAFF
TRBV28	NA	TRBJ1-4	CASSLGQEHEKLFF
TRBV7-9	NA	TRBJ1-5	CASSQDQGGQPQHF
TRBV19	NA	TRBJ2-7	CASSIGGGGTYEQYF
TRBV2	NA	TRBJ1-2	CASSSKADGSPSGYTF
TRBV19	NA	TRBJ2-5	CASSIEGGPQETQYF
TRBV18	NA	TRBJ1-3	CASSLRDSPSPKLGNTIYF
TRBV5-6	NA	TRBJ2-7	CASSFRGSYEQYF